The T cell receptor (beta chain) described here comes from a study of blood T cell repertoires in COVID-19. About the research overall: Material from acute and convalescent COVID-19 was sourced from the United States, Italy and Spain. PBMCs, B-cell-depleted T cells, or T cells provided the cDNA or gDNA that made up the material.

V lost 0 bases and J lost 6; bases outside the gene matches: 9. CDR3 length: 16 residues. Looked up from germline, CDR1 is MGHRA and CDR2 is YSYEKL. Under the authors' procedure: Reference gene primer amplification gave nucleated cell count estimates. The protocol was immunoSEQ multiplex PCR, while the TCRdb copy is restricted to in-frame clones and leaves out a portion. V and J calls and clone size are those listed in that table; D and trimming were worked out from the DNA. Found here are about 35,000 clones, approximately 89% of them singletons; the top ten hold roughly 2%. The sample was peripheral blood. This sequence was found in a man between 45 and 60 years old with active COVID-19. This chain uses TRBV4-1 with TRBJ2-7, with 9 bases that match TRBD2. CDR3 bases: TGCGCCAGCAGCCAAGATGTAGCGGGAGCGAGGAGCGAGCAGTACTTC. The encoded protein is CASSQDVAGARSEQYF.